This T cell receptor beta chain was retrieved from a study of T cells in Graves' hyperthyroidism and ophthalmopathy. Study results and limitations: A model of 13 V-J features distinguished ophthalmopathy from stable hyperthyroidism.

TCR beta CDR3 region amplification was performed from RNA transcripts. The primer set for the first-round RT-PCR of the TCR CDR3 was HTBI. TCRdb used MiXCR to reprocess the multiplex PCR reads, holding one entry per CDR3 protein. This table holds hundreds of thousands of distinct CDR3 sequences, roughly 21% found once. This clonotype appeared a few times. Antigen specificity is unknown. V shed 7 bases and J 10 bases; nucleotides not matched to a gene: 17. The CDR3 spans 16 residues. CDR1 is SNHLY, CDR2 FYNNEI, per germline. Sample: blood. The chain joins TRBV2 to TRBJ2-1; 9 nucleotides align to TRBD2. This sequence originates from a man between 40 and 49 years old with Graves' ophthalmopathy. CDR3 in amino acids: CASIGREGRLFGEQFF. CDR3 nucleotides: TGTGCCAGCATAGGGCGGGAGGGCCGTCTTTTTGGGGAGCAGTTCTTC.